Given below is one T cell receptor beta chain in context. The data were obtained in a study of blood T cell repertoires in COVID-19. Study at large: The United States, Italy and Spain provided the acute and convalescent COVID-19 samples. PBMCs, B-cell-depleted T cells, or T cells were the source of the cDNA or gDNA that made up the material.

Original processing notes: From reference gene primer amplification, estimates of nucleated cell counts were derived. The data were produced by immunoSEQ multiplex PCR, yet TCRdb's version contains in-frame clones alone and is incomplete. V, J and clone size are those of that table, while D and trimming were read from the DNA. The sample lists around 350,000 clones, around nine tenths occurring once. The sequenced sample consisted of peripheral blood. The TCR originated in a human donor in a cohort sampled during active COVID-19.

The CDR3 sequence: CASSPYRVNEQFF. The CDR3 DNA follows: TGTGCCAGCAGCCCCTACAGGGTCAATGAGCAGTTCTTC. This chain joins TRBV11-2 and TRBJ2-1; possible D gene TRBD1, 6 bases. In germline, CDR1 is SGHAT, CDR2 FQNNGV. The ends were cut back, 5 bases at V and 6 bases at J, with 11 bases in the middle. This CDR3 has 13 residues.